A selection of T cell receptor beta chains follows, all from one sample in a study of T cells in Graves' hyperthyroidism and ophthalmopathy. TCRdb reanalysed the multiplex PCR reads using MiXCR and keeps one entry per CDR3 protein. In the table there are about 250,000 distinct CDR3 sequences, about 20% of which are singletons. The sequenced sample was blood. The source is a man in his thirties or forties with Graves' ophthalmopathy. CDR3s include the opening cysteine and the closing phenylalanine or tryptophan. A D gene is named only where the DNA matches it firmly. Expanded clones get a size class; other rows say once, few or many, or leave the size out.

TRBJ2-2 | TRBV14 | - | once | CASSFHPGGQNTGELFF | TGTGCCAGCAGCTTCCACCCGGGGGGCCAGAACACCGGGGAGCTGTTTTTT
TRBJ1-2 | TRBV6-5 | - | many | CASSYTGWNYGYTF | TGTGCCAGCAGTTACACGGGCTGGAACTATGGCTACACCTTC
TRBJ2-1 | TRBV6-5 | TRBD2 | - | CASSSGTSGEQFF | TGTGCCAGCAGTTCTGGGACTAGCGGGGAGCAGTTCTTC
TRBJ2-6 | TRBV5-1 | - | - | CASSNRQASGANVLTF | TGCGCCAGCAGCAACCGACAGGCCTCCGGGGCCAACGTCCTGACTTTC
TRBJ2-2 | TRBV13 | - | - | CASSLGPDGELFF | TGTGCCAGCAGCCTAGGACCCGACGGGGAGCTGTTTTTT
TRBJ2-3 | TRBV24-1 | - | - | CATSAGSTDTQYF | TGTGCCACCAGTGCCGGTAGCACAGATACGCAGTATTTT
TRBJ2-2 | TRBV24-1 | - | once | CATSDRTLAKNTGELFF | TGTGCCACCAGTGATCGGACACTTGCAAAGAACACCGGGGAGCTGTTTTTT
TRBJ1-5 | TRBV2 | - | - | CASRETGTRLSNQPQHF | TGTGCCAGCAGAGAGACCGGGACAAGACTTAGCAATCAGCCCCAGCATTTT
TRBJ1-2 | TRBV5-6 | - | few | CASSLGQGVVRGYGYTF | TGTGCCAGCAGCTTGGGCCAGGGAGTTGTTCGTGGCTATGGCTACACCTTC
TRBJ1-6 | TRBV20-1 | TRBD1 | few | CSASGQGASRASPLHF | TGCAGTGCTTCCGGACAGGGGGCCTCCCGTGCTTCACCCCTCCACTTT
TRBJ1-2 | TRBV19 | - | many | CASSIDIGQNYGYTF | TGTGCCAGTAGTATAGATATTGGACAGAACTATGGCTACACCTTC
TRBJ1-1 | TRBV6-1 | - | few | CASSPTARRNTEAFF | TGTGCCAGCAGTCCCACGGCCAGGAGGAACACTGAAGCTTTCTTT
TRBJ2-7 | TRBV5-1 | - | - | CASSFEQGVAYEQYF | TGCGCCAGCAGCTTCGAACAGGGCGTTGCCTACGAGCAGTACTTC
TRBJ2-3 | TRBV5-1 | TRBD2 | few | CASSLAGGPDTQYF | TGTGCCAGCTCACTAGCGGGAGGTCCAGATACGCAGTATTTT
TRBJ2-7 | TRBV10-3 | TRBD2 | few | CAISTGLAGGHSYEQYF | TGTGCCATCAGCACGGGACTAGCGGGAGGGCACTCCTACGAGCAGTACTTC
TRBJ2-1 | TRBV5-1 | TRBD2 | few | CASSGGLAGGFYNEQFF | TGCGCCAGCAGCGGGGGACTAGCGGGAGGGTTCTACAATGAGCAGTTCTTC
TRBJ2-7 | TRBV28 | - | many | CASSEWLYEQYF | TGTGCCAGCAGTGAGTGGCTCTACGAGCAGTACTTC
TRBJ2-3 | TRBV2 | TRBD2 | many | CASRETSGRSDTQYF | TGTGCCAGCAGAGAGACTAGCGGGAGATCGGATACGCAGTATTTT
TRBJ2-6 | TRBV2 | - | - | CASSFRGYGANVLTF | TGTGCCAGCAGTTTCAGGGGTTACGGGGCCAACGTCCTGACTTTC
TRBJ2-2 | TRBV20-1 | - | - | CSAARPGTGELFF | TGCAGTGCTGCCCGTCCAGGCACCGGGGAGCTGTTTTTT
TRBJ1-2 | TRBV12-3/TRBV12-4 | - | few | CASSPLWGRKNYGYTF | TGTGCCAGCAGTCCACTTTGGGGGCGGAAGAACTATGGCTACACCTTC
TRBJ1-1 | TRBV2 | - | - | CASTPPMGPNTEAFF | TGTGCCAGCACTCCCCCGATGGGTCCTAACACTGAAGCTTTCTTT
TRBJ2-1 | TRBV12-3/TRBV12-4 | TRBD1 | few | CASNLGQGAVNEQFF | TGTGCCAGCAACCTGGGACAGGGGGCTGTTAATGAGCAGTTCTTC
TRBJ2-7 | TRBV29-1 | - | - | CSVVKGSYEQYF | TGCAGCGTTGTGAAGGGCTCCTACGAGCAGTACTTC
TRBJ2-7 | TRBV6-6 | TRBD1 | few | CASSYGGQTGGEQYF | TGTGCCAGCAGTTACGGGGGACAGACTGGAGGCGAGCAGTACTTC
TRBJ1-2 | TRBV15 | - | - | CATSTRDTTNYGYTF | TGTGCCACCAGCACTCGGGACACCACTAACTATGGCTACACCTTC
TRBJ2-7 | TRBV7-6 | TRBD2 | few | CASSATQGAGGRDEQYF | TGTGCCAGCAGCGCAACTCAAGGAGCGGGAGGTCGGGACGAGCAGTACTTC
TRBJ2-1 | TRBV5-1 | TRBD2 | many | CASSLAGTSPLDEQFF | TGCGCCAGCAGCTTGGCCGGGACTAGCCCCCTCGATGAGCAGTTCTTC
TRBJ2-7 | TRBV24-1 | TRBD2 | few | CATSDYPPSSGKGIREQYF | TGTGCCACCAGTGATTATCCCCCCTCTAGCGGGAAGGGGATACGCGAGCAGTACTTC
TRBJ2-1 | TRBV30 | - | - | CAWNPPFPYNEQFF | TGTGCCTGGAACCCTCCCTTCCCCTACAATGAGCAGTTCTTC
TRBJ1-2 | TRBV6-1 | - | many | CASNPAQGLSYGYTF | TGTGCCAGCAATCCTGCTCAGGGGCTGAGCTATGGCTACACCTTC
TRBJ2-3 | TRBV9 | - | - | CASSQRSALSPDTQYF | TGTGCCAGCAGCCAAAGGAGCGCCCTGTCGCCAGATACGCAGTATTTT
TRBJ2-3 | TRBV28 | TRBD2 | - | CTSRGTSDTDTQYF | TGTACCAGCAGAGGGACTAGCGACACAGATACGCAGTATTTT
TRBJ2-1 | TRBV28 | - | - | CASSSLNNEQFF | TGTGCCAGCAGTTCCCTCAACAATGAGCAGTTCTTC
TRBJ2-1 | TRBV11-1 | TRBD2 | few | CASSLVGSGSNEQFF | TGTGCCAGCAGCTTAGTTGGTAGCGGGAGTAATGAGCAGTTCTTC
TRBJ1-1 | TRBV11-3 | TRBD1 | - | CASSPTGTGTEAFF | TGTGCCAGCAGCCCGACAGGGACTGGCACTGAAGCTTTCTTT
TRBJ2-5 | TRBV28 | - | once | CASLPGWGQGEAQYF | TGTGCCAGCCTTCCCGGGTGGGGGCAGGGAGAGGCCCAGTACTTC
TRBJ2-7 | TRBV20-1 | TRBD1 | many | CSPGTAYEQYF | TGCAGTCCCGGGACAGCCTACGAGCAGTACTTC
TRBJ2-1 | TRBV5-8 | - | few | CASRFKTSSYNEQFF | TGTGCCAGCAGATTTAAAACCAGCTCCTACAATGAGCAGTTCTTC
TRBJ1-2 | TRBV4-2 | - | - | CASSQGESRGSNYGYTF | TGTGCCAGCAGCCAAGGCGAGAGCAGGGGCTCTAACTATGGCTACACCTTC
TRBJ1-2 | TRBV4-1 | - | once | CASSPSALGTYGYTF | TGCGCCAGCAGCCCATCTGCCCTCGGAACCTATGGCTACACCTTC
TRBJ1-6 | TRBV20-1 | - | few | CSARVALRGGDSPLHF | TGCAGTGCTAGAGTCGCTCTCAGGGGAGGGGATTCACCCCTCCACTTT
TRBJ2-1 | TRBV5-1 | - | - | CASSQTSGSYNEQFF | TGCGCCAGCAGCCAGACTAGTGGCTCCTACAATGAGCAGTTCTTC
TRBJ2-1 | TRBV18 | TRBD1 | - | CASSRGQGTYNEQFF | TGTGCCAGCTCCCGGGGACAGGGGACGTACAATGAGCAGTTCTTC
TRBJ1-3 | TRBV28 | - | few | CASSTTSGGVSGNTIYF | TGTGCCAGCAGCACCACATCGGGCGGAGTCTCTGGAAACACCATATATTTT
TRBJ2-1 | TRBV20-1 | - | few | CSASSSFYEQFF | TGCAGTGCTAGCAGTTCTTTTTATGAGCAGTTCTTC
TRBJ2-7 | TRBV6-1 | - | - | CASADWDASYEQYF | TGTGCCAGCGCGGATTGGGACGCATCCTACGAGCAGTACTTC